Below, one TCR beta chain is given with its context. Its antigen is not identified. Germline CDR1 ENHRY, CDR2 SYGVKD. The ends were cut back, 4 bases at V and 5 bases at J, with 9 bases in the middle. This CDR3 contains 12 residues. This sample was taken from a study of siplizumab effects on memory and regulatory T cells. Assays examined 80,000 to 100,000 TCR templates per sample. Clones were read by immunoSEQ multiplex PCR, and TCRdb kept only the in-frame ones, dropping some. The sample yields about 100,000 clones, 94% seen once. Study-level results: Under siplizumab, an average about 70% of mappable alloreactive CD4+ clones were Treg-derived, compared with 26.9% in controls.

The origin of this receptor is a human donor in good health. V is TRBV10-3 and J is TRBJ2-7, with D perhaps assigned TRBD1 or TRBD2 (5 bases each). Sequenced input: non-Treg CD4+ T cells sorted from blood. As DNA, the CDR3 is TGTGCCATCAGTGGAGGGGTTAACGAGCAGTACTTC. Its translation: CAISGGVNEQYF.